This T cell receptor beta chain is from a study of OX40 agonist ivuxolimab in advanced cancers. Background on the whole study: Ivuxolimab, which targeted the costimulatory receptor OX40 (CD134), was an agonistic, fully human IgG2 monoclonal antibody. Intravenous ivuxolimab was administered to patients every 2 weeks at six dose levels: 0.01, 0.1, 0.3, 1.5, 3 and 10 mg/kg. Among the roughly 52 dose-escalation patients, about 19 had hepatocellular carcinoma, approximately 15 melanoma, 9 renal cell carcinoma and 9 head and neck cancer. The dose-escalation cohort was 82.7% male with a mean age of 60 years, ranging from about 23 to 85. Patients were allowed to have had prior anti-PD-1, anti-PD-L1 or anti-CTLA-4 therapy, and around two fifths of the dose-escalation patients had been treated with checkpoint inhibitors. Partial responses occurred in three dose-escalation patients, of whom one had hepatocellular carcinoma and two had cutaneous melanoma. The point of sequencing TCRbeta in the periphery was to test whether ivuxolimab changed TCR sequence diversity and drove clonal T-cell expansion. The monotherapy dose-escalation portion (N of about 50 patients) of the phase I ivuxolimab trial is reported in the paper. Overall study results and their limits: After ivuxolimab, CD8+ T cells had more expanded clones than CD4+ T cells on average. Low levels of normalized T-cell clonal expansion were also shown by some nonresponding patients. Which antigens the clonally expanded peripheral T cells were specific for was not determined. At doses of 0.1 to 3.0 mg/kg, clonal expansion of both CD4+ and CD8+ blood T cells was observed from baseline to week 6. In the 0.1-3.0 mg/kg groups, partial responders were among the patients with the lowest normalized peripheral clonal expansion, particularly in CD8+ T cells.

To sequence the TCRbeta CDR3 region, genomic DNA was isolated from the sorted cells. TCRbeta CDR3 regions were sequenced using the immunoSEQ Assay. The source is immuneACCESS, and TCRdb retained only in-frame sequences with V and J called. Part of the clones is not carried over; for the studies checked, unresolved V genes explain less than half of this, and the remainder is unexplained. Here the sample has 55,000 to 65,000 clones; approximately 86% occur a single time. The biggest ten clones account for 0.55% to 0.6% of the sample. The CDR3 covers 15 residues, taking in both the cysteine and the phenylalanine. Just the 45-base CDR3 DNA is kept, in frame starting at base 1. At the junction V is shortened by 3 bases and J by 4 bases, with 15 bases in between. CDR1 and CDR2 are read off the germline V gene as KGHSH and LQKENI. Patients with autoimmune disease history or receiving systemic immunosuppression were excluded from the trial. Peripheral blood for TCR sequencing was collected from all dose cohorts at baseline, on cycle 4 day 1, and on cycle 7 day 1. Samples came from an open-label, multicenter, first-in-human phase I dose-escalation trial of ivuxolimab. The trial enrolled adults with locally advanced or metastatic head and neck squamous cell, hepatocellular, melanoma or renal cell carcinoma. Before TCR sequencing, CD4+ T cells and CD8+ T cells were sorted from peripheral blood as separate populations.

As regards this clone: There is no known antigen for this receptor. No per-base quality is available; no much larger clone lies one base away.

Here the chain combines TRBV18 and TRBJ1-1, and possibly TRBD1, on 6 matching bases. The sequence was obtained from an adult with an advanced solid tumor such as melanoma, head and neck, liver or kidney cancer. Sample: CD4+ or CD8+ T cells sorted from blood, taken in a trial of the OX40 agonist ivuxolimab. The CDR3 protein sequence reads: CASSPRGGLGTEAFF. The DNA sequence is given as TGTGCCAGCTCACCCCGAGGGGGTTTAGGCACTGAAGCTTTCTTT.